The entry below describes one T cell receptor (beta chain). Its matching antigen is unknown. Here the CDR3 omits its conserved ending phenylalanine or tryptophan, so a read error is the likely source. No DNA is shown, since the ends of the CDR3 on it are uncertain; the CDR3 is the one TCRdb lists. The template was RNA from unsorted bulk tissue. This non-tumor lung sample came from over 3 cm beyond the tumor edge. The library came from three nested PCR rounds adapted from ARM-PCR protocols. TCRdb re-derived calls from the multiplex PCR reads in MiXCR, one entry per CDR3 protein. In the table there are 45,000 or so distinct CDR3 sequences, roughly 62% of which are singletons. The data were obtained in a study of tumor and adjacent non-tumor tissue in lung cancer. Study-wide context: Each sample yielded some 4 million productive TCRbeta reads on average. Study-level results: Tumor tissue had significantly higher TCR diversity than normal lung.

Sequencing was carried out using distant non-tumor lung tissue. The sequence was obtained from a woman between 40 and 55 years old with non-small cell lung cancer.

The CDR3 sequence: CSEKGNSYEQYL. The chain joins TRBV29-1 to TRBJ2-7. From its first to its last residue, the CDR3 has 12 amino acids. Looked up from germline, CDR1 is SQVTM and CDR2 is ANQGSEA.